Below, 14 T cell receptor beta chains from the same sample are listed, as sequenced in a study of PD-L1 blockade in urothelial cancer. Data came from immunoSEQ multiplex PCR; TCRdb stores just in-frame clones and leaves some out. The table has roughly 67,000 clones, 70% to 90% seen once; the top ten hold under 15%. The sample's time point: pretreatment peripheral blood. The sample in question was PBMCs, obtained around atezolizumab (anti-PD-L1) treatment. The receptors were sampled from a man aged 60-69 years with urothelial cancer.

This sequence joins TRBV7-2 and TRBJ2-3, with 8 bases lining up with TRBD2. The V segment lost 3 bases and the J segment 6 bases; nucleotides outside the gene matches: 8. Germline V gives CDR1 SGHTA, CDR2 FQGNSA. There are 15 residues in the CDR3. The CDR3 here is CASSFTGGGVDTQYF. The CDR3 region has the DNA TGTGCCAGCAGCTTCACGGGGGGGGGTGTGGATACGCAGTATTTT. Complete variable domain (other parts from reference TRBV7-2 and TRBJ2-3): GAGVSQSPSNKVTEKGKDVELRCDPISGHTALYWYRQSLGQGLEFLIYFQGNSAPDKSGLPSDRFSAERTGGSVSTLTIQRTQQEDSAVYLCASSFTGGGVDTQYFGPGTRLTVL.

The V gene is TRBV11-3, the J gene TRBJ1-2, with 7 bases aligning to TRBD1. Germline V CDR1 and CDR2: SGHNT, YENEEA. After removal of 2 bases from V and 0 bases from J, the junction contained 6 bases not matched to a gene. The CDR3 consists of 16 residues. The CDR3 sequence: CASSLLTGTANYGYTF. As DNA, the CDR3 is TGTGCCAGCAGCTTACTAACCGGGACAGCTAACTATGGCTACACCTTC. Full variable domain (rest looked up from reference TRBV11-3 and TRBJ1-2): EAGVVQSPRYKIIEKKQPVAFWCNPISGHNTLYWYLQNLGQGPELLIRYENEEAVDDSQLPKDRFSAERLKGVDSTLKIQPAELGDSAVYLCASSLLTGTANYGYTFGSGTRLTVV.

The chain has TRBV6-5 and TRBJ1-2, with TRBD1 as a possible D gene (6 bases). V lost 6 bases and J 7 bases, leaving 21 bases between the germline ends. The germline V gene has CDR1 MNHEY and CDR2 SVGAGI. This CDR3 contains 15 residues. CDR3 amino acids: CASSLSRAGGGGYTF. The CDR3, as DNA: TGTGCCAGCAGCCTATCGCGGGCGGGAGGGGGTGGCTACACCTTC.

The chain employs TRBV7-2 and TRBJ1-6, with 9 positions matching TRBD1. CDR1 and CDR2 (germline): SGHTA, FQGNSA. The CDR3 is 14 amino acids. The V gene end was trimmed by 5 bases and the J gene end by 8 bases; junction bases not matched to a gene: 4. Here the CDR3 reads CASSLDRGYSPLHF. The CDR3 DNA is TGTGCCAGCAGCCTGGACAGGGGTTATTCACCCCTCCACTTT.

The chain carries TRBV5-1 and TRBJ1-1, with D possibly TRBD1 on 5 matching bases. CDR1 is SGHRS, CDR2 YFSETQ, per germline. V dropped 0 bases and J dropped 9 bases, with 15 bases sitting between them. This CDR3 is 14 amino acids long. The DNA for the CDR3 is TGCGCCAGCAGCTTGGGGTTCCAGGGAAGTAAAGCTTTCTTT. This sequence encodes CASSLGFQGSKAFF.

The chain combines TRBV9 with TRBJ1-4; 9 bases align to TRBD1. J lost 5 bases, V lost 3 bases, and 8 bases had no gene match. Germline V lookup: CDR1 SGDLS, CDR2 YYNGEE. The CDR3 consists of 16 residues. The CDR3 loop is CASSGHPGQGNEKLFF. CDR3 nucleotides: TGTGCCAGCAGCGGCCACCCGGGACAGGGAAATGAAAAACTGTTTTTT.

The V gene is TRBV19, the J gene TRBJ2-7; unclear D gene. V was trimmed by 2 bases and J by 0 bases, leaving 8 bases between them. The germline V gene has CDR1 LNHDA and CDR2 SQIVND (reference sequence). This CDR3 has 14 residues. The CDR3 loop reads CASSITANSYEQYF. Written as DNA, the CDR3 is TGTGCCAGTAGTATAACTGCCAACTCCTACGAGCAGTACTTC.

This chain connects TRBV4-1 to TRBJ1-5; possible D gene TRBD1, 5 bases. This CDR3 is built from 13 residues. Trimming pared 0 bases from V and 5 bases from J, leaving 5 bases between. Per germline, CDR1 MGHRA and CDR2 YSYEKL. DNA for the CDR3: TGCGCCAGCAGCCAAGACAGGGATCAGCCCCAGCATTTT. It codes for CASSQDRDQPQHF.

The chain links TRBV6-6 to TRBJ2-7; D may be TRBD2 (6 bases). The length of the CDR3 is 15 residues. Trimming took 0 bases from V and 5 from J, leaving 14 bases between them. Looked up from germline, CDR1 is MNHNY and CDR2 is SVGAGI (reference sequence). This CDR3 is CASSYSSGVAHEQYF. CDR3 DNA: TGTGCCAGCAGTTACTCATCGGGGGTAGCCCACGAGCAGTACTTC.

The chain combines TRBV7-9 with TRBJ1-2; the D gene is possibly TRBD1 (5 bases). The ends were cut back, 5 bases at V and 8 bases at J, with 27 bases in the middle. Germline values: CDR1 SEHNR, CDR2 FQNEAQ (reference sequence). This CDR3 has 17 residues. The CDR3 here is CASSTPPGRGMPEGYTF. CDR3 sequence (DNA): TGTGCCAGCAGCACCCCGCCAGGGAGGGGTATGCCGGAGGGCTACACCTTC.

J is TRBJ2-5 and V is TRBV27, with TRBD1 matching 9 bases. In germline, CDR1 is MNHEY, CDR2 SMNVEV (reference sequence). With 6 bases clipped from V and 3 bases from J, the junction kept 11 bases outside the gene matches. CDR3 length: 16 residues. CDR3 region: CASSKYRTGDEETQYF. The CDR3 nucleotides read TGTGCCAGCAGCAAGTACCGGACAGGGGATGAAGAGACCCAGTACTTC.

J is TRBJ2-3 and V is TRBV5-1; 9 bases align to TRBD2. Germline V gene sequence: CDR1 SGHRS, CDR2 YFSETQ. V shed 3 bases, J shed 4 bases, and the junction held 6 bases outside the gene matches. The CDR3 covers 15 residues. CDR3 region: CASSSQIAGADTQYF. The CDR3 DNA is TGCGCCAGCAGCTCGCAAATAGCGGGGGCAGATACGCAGTATTTT. Based on the CDR3 plus reference TRBV5-1 and TRBJ2-3, the full variable domain is KAGVTQTPRYLIKTRGQQVTLSCSPISGHRSVSWYQQTPGQGLQFLFEYFSETQRNKGNFPGRFSGRQFSNSRSEMNVSTLELGDSALYLCASSSQIAGADTQYFGPGTRLTVL.

The chain uses TRBV16 and TRBJ1-6; D is possibly TRBD1 (6 bases). The CDR3 has 17 amino acids. V was shortened by 4 bases and J by 0 bases, with 13 bases between the two germline ends. The germline V gene encodes CDR1 KGHSY and CDR2 FQNENV. CDR3 region: CASSPLDSNSYNSPLHF. DNA of the CDR3: TGTGCCAGCAGCCCCTTGGACAGTAACTCCTATAATTCACCCCTCCACTTT.

The J gene is TRBJ2-2, the V gene TRBV2, with D possibly being TRBD2 (6 bases). CDR3 size: 15 residues. Trimming removed 3 bases at V and 3 bases at J, with 11 bases between. Germline CDR1 reads SNHLY; CDR2 reads FYNNEI. The CDR3, as DNA: TGTGCCAGCAGTGAGCTAGCGTCGTACACCGGGGAGCTGTTTTTT. This encodes CASSELASYTGELFF.